These 27 T cell receptor beta chains share one sample of origin, sequenced in a study of T cell responses to AZD1222 COVID-19 vaccine. The protocol was immunoSEQ multiplex PCR, while the TCRdb copy is restricted to in-frame clones and leaves out a portion. The profile shows under 150,000 clones, about 92% of them singletons. The sample here was peripheral blood, taken on day 0 of AZD1222 vaccination. These receptors originate from an adult in good health.

The J gene is TRBJ1-1, the V gene TRBV11-2, with 7 bases that match TRBD1. CDR3 length: 12 residues. CDR1 and CDR2 (germline): SGHAT, FQNNGV. J gave up 11 bases and V 5 bases, and 8 bases lay outside the gene matches. CDR3 nucleotides: TGTGCCAGCAGCCAGGGGGGGACAGAGGCTTTCTTT. It is translated as CASSQGGTEAFF.

The chain recombines TRBV25-1 with TRBJ2-7; the match to TRBD1 covers 9 bases. V dropped 8 bases and J dropped 5; count of bases not matched to a gene: 19. The germline V gene encodes CDR1 MGHDK and CDR2 SYGVNS. The CDR3 is 17 residues long. CDR3 in amino acids: CASSEGGQGARGNEQYF. CDR3 sequence (DNA): TGTGCCAGCTCGGAGGGGGGACAGGGTGCGAGAGGAAACGAGCAGTACTTC.

V gene TRBV21-1 combines with J gene TRBJ2-7; the DNA was not compared with TRBD2, the D call given in the table. TRBV21-1 is given as a pseudogene. The CDR3 covers 17 residues. CDR3 protein: CASSKSEGRGRPYEQYF. Written as DNA, the CDR3 is TGTGCCAGCAGCAAATCGGAGGGTCGGGGGAGACCTTACGAGCAGTACTTC.

CDR3 sequence: CASSPTAGDYGYTF. CDR3 nucleotide sequence: TGTGCCAGCTCACCGACAGCCGGTGACTATGGCTACACCTTC. The gene calls are TRBV18 and TRBJ1-2, with D possibly being TRBD1 (5 bases). This CDR3 spans 14 amino acids. V was cut by 3 bases and J by 3 bases, with 11 bases left in between. Germline lookup yields CDR1 KGHSH and CDR2 LQKENI. The full variable domain, with the rest looked up from reference TRBV18 and TRBJ1-2, is NAGVMQNPRHLVRRRGQEARLRCSPMKGHSHVYWYRQLPEEGLKFMVYLQKENIIDESGMPKERFSAEFPKEGPSILRIQQVVRGDSAAYFCASSPTAGDYGYTFGSGTRLTVV.

CDR3 nucleotide sequence: TGTGCCAGCAGGAAGGTTCGCAATCAGCCCCAGCATTTT. Translated: CASRKVRNQPQHF. The chain couples TRBV6-5 to TRBJ1-5, with D unresolved. Per germline, CDR1 MNHEY and CDR2 SVGAGI. Trimming removed 6 bases from V and 2 bases from J, with 8 bases in between. This CDR3 spans 13 amino acids.

The chain uses TRBV7-2 and TRBJ2-1; 9 bases map to TRBD2. V shed 5 bases, J shed 4 bases, and the junction held 6 bases outside the gene matches. Per germline, CDR1 SGHTA and CDR2 FQGNSA. This CDR3 region has 15 residues. CDR3 amino acids: CASSTWTSEYNEQFF. CDR3 bases: TGTGCCAGCAGCACCTGGACTAGCGAATACAATGAGCAGTTCTTC.

This chain joins TRBV7-9 and TRBJ2-7, with D possibly matching TRBD1 (5 bases). CDR1 and CDR2 from the germline V gene are SEHNR and FQNEAQ (reference sequence). Trimming removed 2 bases at V and 2 bases at J, with 13 bases between. CDR3 length equals 15 residues. The CDR3 nucleotides are TGTGCCAGCAGCTTAAATGGCTACAGGACCTACGAGCAGTACTTC. Translated, it gives CASSLNGYRTYEQYF.

The rearrangement links TRBV7-9 to TRBJ1-3, with D unclear. Trimming cost V 5 bases and J 2 bases, with 13 bases left between them. This CDR3 has 15 amino acids. The germline CDR1 and CDR2 sequences are SEHNR and FQNEAQ (reference sequence). The CDR3 here is CASSLLGGTGNTIYF. CDR3 DNA: TGTGCCAGCAGCCTATTAGGTGGGACTGGAAACACCATATATTTT.

Points on this clone: A junction end diverges from the germline sequence, so it may reflect a read error. The genes are TRBV7-9 and TRBJ1-4; D remains ambiguous. CDR1 is SEHNR and CDR2 is FQNEAQ in the germline V gene (reference sequence). The CDR3 consists of 12 residues. CDR3 sequence (DNA): TGTGCCAGCAGCCAGCCTAATGAACAACTGTTTTTT. Translation: CASSQPNEQLFF.

DNA of the CDR3: TGTGCCAGCGGGACTAGCGGATACGAGCAGTACTTC. Amino acids: CASGTSGYEQYF. V is TRBV2 and J is TRBJ2-7; the match to TRBD2 covers 11 bases. The CDR3 runs to 12 residues. Per germline, CDR1 SNHLY and CDR2 FYNNEI. V was pared by 8 bases and J by 4 bases, with 1 base of the junction left unmatched.

The count of this clone is one. The rearrangement links TRBV19 to TRBJ1-1, with a possible D match to TRBD1 (6 bases). V was cut by 6 bases and J by 7 bases, with 18 bases left in between. In germline, CDR1 is LNHDA, CDR2 SQIVND (reference sequence). This CDR3 is built from 14 residues. The CDR3: CASRSERGGSEAFF. CDR3 DNA: TGTGCCAGTAGGAGTGAGCGAGGGGGAAGTGAAGCTTTCTTT. Combining the CDR3 with reference TRBV19 and TRBJ1-1 gives the whole variable domain DGGITQSPKYLFRKEGQNVTLSCEQNLNHDAMYWYRQDPGQGLRLIYYSQIVNDFQKGDIAEGYSVSREKKESFPLTVTSAQKNPTAFYLCASRSERGGSEAFFGQGTRLTVV.

The chain uses TRBV6-6 and TRBJ1-2; 8 bases fit TRBD1. V was clipped by 2 bases and J by 8 bases; unmatched bases: 10. This CDR3 spans 15 amino acids. CDR1 MNHNY and CDR2 SVGAGI come from the germline V gene (reference sequence). The DNA for the CDR3 is TGTGCCAGCAGTTACGGACAGGGCTGGAAAATAGGCTACACCTTC. Protein sequence: CASSYGQGWKIGYTF.

The rearrangement joins TRBV4-3 to TRBJ2-5; no firm D call. The CDR3 contains 13 residues. The germline V gene encodes CDR1 LGHNA and CDR2 YSLEER. V was trimmed by 4 bases and J by 5 bases, leaving 11 bases between them. The CDR3 sequence is CASSLQLAETQYF. CDR3 coding DNA: TGCGCCAGCAGCCTCCAACTGGCGGAGACCCAGTACTTC.

J is TRBJ2-1 and V is TRBV7-9; D may be TRBD2 (6 bases). The germline CDR1 and CDR2 sequences are SEHNR and FQNEAQ (reference sequence). This CDR3 spans 16 amino acids. Trimming pared 5 bases from V and 0 bases from J, leaving 14 bases between. The CDR3 protein is CASSPVAGYSYNEQFF. Here the CDR3 DNA reads TGTGCCAGCAGCCCCGTTGCGGGATACTCCTACAATGAGCAGTTCTTC.

The chain combines TRBV7-8 with TRBJ2-5, with 8 positions matching TRBD2. J was trimmed by 4 bases and V by 2 bases; bases with no gene match: 3. The germline CDR1 and CDR2 sequences are SGHVS and FQNEAQ. The CDR3 has 14 residues. The CDR3 nucleotides are TGTGCCAGCAGCTTATCGCGGGGGGCAGAGACCCAGTACTTC. Translating it yields CASSLSRGAETQYF.

V is TRBV19 and J is TRBJ2-1; D gene unclear. Germline V gene sequence: CDR1 LNHDA, CDR2 SQIVND (reference sequence). The CDR3 runs 11 residues. V was trimmed by 7 bases and J by 6 bases, leaving 7 bases between them. The CDR3 protein is CASTRSNEQFF. CDR3 in DNA: TGTGCCAGTACTAGATCCAATGAGCAGTTCTTC.

The chain uses TRBV4-3 and TRBJ2-1; D not certain. The CDR3 is 15 amino acids. Germline CDR1 LGHNA, CDR2 YSLEER. The V gene lost 0 bases and the J gene lost 4 bases, with 10 bases spanning the gap. The CDR3 loop reads CASSQDANQYNEQFF. CDR3 coding DNA: TGCGCCAGCAGCCAAGATGCTAACCAATACAATGAGCAGTTCTTC.

CDR3: CASSIEAWQGAENTEAFF. Here the CDR3 DNA reads TGTGCCAGTAGTATAGAAGCGTGGCAGGGGGCTGAGAACACTGAAGCTTTCTTT. This chain links TRBV19 with TRBJ1-1; 8 positions match TRBD1. In germline, CDR1 is LNHDA, CDR2 SQIVND (reference sequence). This CDR3 spans 18 amino acids. V gave up 0 bases and J gave up 1 base; unmatched junction bases: 10.

J is TRBJ1-2 and V is TRBV28; 8 nucleotides align to TRBD1. CDR1 is MDHEN, CDR2 SYDVKM, per germline. There are 14 residues in the CDR3. V gave up 5 bases and J gave up 4 bases; unmatched junction bases: 6. The CDR3 nucleotides are TGTGCCAGCAGTCCAGGGGGCGCGGGCTATGGCTACACCTTC. Amino acids: CASSPGGAGYGYTF.

This clone showed up just a few times. At the DNA level, this CDR3 is encoded by other sequences in the same sample as well. This sequence joins TRBV3-1 (or the pseudogene TRBV3-2) and TRBJ1-6, with D unresolved. The length of the CDR3 is 15 residues. Germline CDR1 is LGHDT and CDR2 is YNNKEL (reference sequence). Trimming cost V 1 base and J 7 bases, with 11 bases left between them. The CDR3, as DNA: TGTGCCAGCAGCCAAGGGAGCCCGGGAAATTCACCCCTCCACTTT. It codes for CASSQGSPGNSPLHF.

CDR3 DNA: TGCAGTGCTAGTTCGGGTGACACCGGGGAGCTGTTTTTT. Its translation: CSASSGDTGELFF. The V and J genes are TRBV20-1 and TRBJ2-2, with no clear D. V lost 3 bases and J 3 bases, leaving 8 bases between the germline ends. CDR1 is DFQATT and CDR2 is SNEGSKA in the germline V gene (reference sequence). The CDR3 runs to 13 residues.

The CDR3 here is CASSVDDGAGNTIYF. Written as DNA, the CDR3 is TGTGCCAGCAGCGTGGACGATGGGGCTGGAAACACCATATATTTT. The rearrangement uses TRBV9 and TRBJ1-3; D remains ambiguous. Trimming shortened V by 2 bases and J by 2 bases, and 11 bases separated the two germline ends. Germline V gene lookup returns CDR1 SGDLS and CDR2 YYNGEE. The CDR3 loop spans 15 amino acids.

V and J are TRBV2 and TRBJ2-1; 8 positions agree with TRBD2. Germline loops: CDR1 SNHLY, CDR2 FYNNEI. The CDR3 spans 12 residues. V shed 8 bases, J shed 9 bases, and the junction held 6 bases outside the gene matches. The CDR3 bases are TGTGCCAGCTCAAGCGGGGGCCTTGAGCAGTTCTTC. The encoded protein is CASSSGGLEQFF.

The chain employs TRBV12-5 and TRBJ1-2; 8 bases map to TRBD1. The CDR3 is 14 amino acids. The V and J ends lost 5 bases and 5 bases, in that order; junction bases with no gene match: 7. The V gene's germline CDR1 is LGHNT and CDR2 FRNRAP. DNA for the CDR3: TGTGCTAGTGGTAGGGACAGGAGATTTTATGGCTACACCTTC. It is translated as CASGRDRRFYGYTF. Together with reference TRBV12-5 and TRBJ1-2, the CDR3 gives the full variable domain: DARVTQTPRHKVTEMGQEVTMRCQPILGHNTVFWYRQTMMQGLELLAYFRNRAPLDDSGMPKDRFSAEMPDATLATLKIQPSEPRDSAVYFCASGRDRRFYGYTFGSGTRLTVV.

The sample holds many counts of this clone. The rearrangement uses TRBV7-3 and TRBJ2-5; D remains unclear. This CDR3 contains 12 residues. Germline V lookup: CDR1 SGHTA, CDR2 FQGTGA. V lost 1 base to trimming and J lost 5 bases, with 5 bases between them. CDR3 loop: CASSLSGETQYF. CDR3 DNA: TGTGCCAGCAGCTTAAGTGGGGAGACCCAGTACTTC.

The chain is built from TRBV7-2 and TRBJ2-5; weak D call: TRBD2 (6 bases). Germline CDR1 and CDR2: SGHTA and FQGNSA. V was cut by 1 base and J by 2 bases, with 11 bases left in between. The CDR3 consists of 15 residues. CDR3: CASSLVAETQETQYF. CDR3 sequence (DNA): TGTGCCAGCAGCTTAGTAGCGGAAACTCAAGAGACCCAGTACTTC.

This clone has just one count. The genes are TRBV7-2 and TRBJ2-5; 7 positions match TRBD1. After removal of 2 bases from V and 2 bases from J, the junction contained 2 bases not matched to a gene. The CDR3 has 14 residues. Germline CDR1 reads SGHTA; CDR2 reads FQGNSA. The CDR3 is CASSLRTGQETQYF. The CDR3 DNA reads as TGTGCCAGCAGCTTACGGACAGGTCAAGAGACCCAGTACTTC. Together with reference TRBV7-2 and TRBJ2-5, the CDR3 gives the full variable domain: GAGVSQSPSNKVTEKGKDVELRCDPISGHTALYWYRQSLGQGLEFLIYFQGNSAPDKSGLPSDRFSAERTGGSVSTLTIQRTQQEDSAVYLCASSLRTGQETQYFGPGTRLLVL.